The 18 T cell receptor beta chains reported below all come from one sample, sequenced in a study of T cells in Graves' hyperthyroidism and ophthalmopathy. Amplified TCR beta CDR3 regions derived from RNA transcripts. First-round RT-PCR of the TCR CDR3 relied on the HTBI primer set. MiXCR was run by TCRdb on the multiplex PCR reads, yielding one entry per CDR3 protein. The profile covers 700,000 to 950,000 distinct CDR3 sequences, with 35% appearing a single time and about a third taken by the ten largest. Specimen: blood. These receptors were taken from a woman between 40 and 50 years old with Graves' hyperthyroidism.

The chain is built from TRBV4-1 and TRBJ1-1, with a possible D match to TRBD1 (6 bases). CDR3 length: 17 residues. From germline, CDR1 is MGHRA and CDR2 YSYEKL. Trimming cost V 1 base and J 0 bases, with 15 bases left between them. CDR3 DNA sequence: TGCGCCAGCAGCCAAGGGCGGACAGTATTTATGAACACTGAAGCTTTCTTT. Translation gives CASSQGRTVFMNTEAFF.

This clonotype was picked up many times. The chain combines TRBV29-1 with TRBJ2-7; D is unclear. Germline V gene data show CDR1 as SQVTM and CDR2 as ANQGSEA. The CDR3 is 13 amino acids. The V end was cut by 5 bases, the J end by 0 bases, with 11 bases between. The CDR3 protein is CSVLTLSSYEQYF. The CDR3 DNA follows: TGCAGCGTTTTGACCTTAAGCTCCTACGAGCAGTACTTC.

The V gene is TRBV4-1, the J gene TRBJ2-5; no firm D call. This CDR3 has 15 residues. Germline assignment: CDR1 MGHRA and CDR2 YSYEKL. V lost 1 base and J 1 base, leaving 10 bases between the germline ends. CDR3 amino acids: CASSQVFQPQETQYF. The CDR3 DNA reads TGCGCCAGCAGCCAAGTATTCCAGCCCCAAGAGACCCAGTACTTC.

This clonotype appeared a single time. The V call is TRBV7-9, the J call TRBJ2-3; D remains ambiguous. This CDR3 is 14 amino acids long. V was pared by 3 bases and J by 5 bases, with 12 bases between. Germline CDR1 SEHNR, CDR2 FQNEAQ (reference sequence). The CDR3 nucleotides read TGTGCCAGCAGCTTGGCAGGTATGCGAGATACGCAGTATTTT. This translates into CASSLAGMRDTQYF.

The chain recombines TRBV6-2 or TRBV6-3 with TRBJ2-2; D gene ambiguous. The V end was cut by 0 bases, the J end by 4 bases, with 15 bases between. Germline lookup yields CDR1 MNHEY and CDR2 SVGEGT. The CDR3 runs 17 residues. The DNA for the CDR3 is TGTGCCAGCAGTTACTCGACGGCAAGTACAGTCACCGGGGAGCTGTTTTTT. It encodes CASSYSTASTVTGELFF.

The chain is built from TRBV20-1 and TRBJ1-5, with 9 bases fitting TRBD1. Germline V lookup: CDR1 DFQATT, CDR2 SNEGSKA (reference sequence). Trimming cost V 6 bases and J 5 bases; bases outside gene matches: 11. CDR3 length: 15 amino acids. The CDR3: CSARPQGANYQPQHF. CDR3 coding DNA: TGCAGTGCGAGGCCACAGGGGGCAAACTATCAGCCCCAGCATTTT.

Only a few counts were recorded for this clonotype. The CDR3 here is CSASPGQGYTEAFF. The CDR3 region has the DNA TGCAGTGCTAGCCCGGGGCAAGGATACACTGAAGCTTTCTTT. The chain links TRBV20-1 to TRBJ1-1; D may be TRBD1 (5 bases). Germline V CDR1 and CDR2: DFQATT, SNEGSKA (reference sequence). This CDR3 region has 14 residues. V lost 3 bases to trimming and J lost 3 bases, with 14 bases between them.

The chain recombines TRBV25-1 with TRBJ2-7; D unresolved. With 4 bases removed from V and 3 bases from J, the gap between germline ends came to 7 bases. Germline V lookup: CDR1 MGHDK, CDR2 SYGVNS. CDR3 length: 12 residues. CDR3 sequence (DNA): TGTGCCAGCAGTGTCCAGGTCTACGAGCAGTACTTC. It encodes CASSVQVYEQYF.

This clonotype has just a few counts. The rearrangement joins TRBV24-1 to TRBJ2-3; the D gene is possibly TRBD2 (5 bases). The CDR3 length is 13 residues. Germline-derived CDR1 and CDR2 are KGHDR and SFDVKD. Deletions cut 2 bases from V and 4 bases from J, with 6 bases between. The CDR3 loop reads CATSDSRADTQYF. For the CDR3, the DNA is TGTGCCACCAGTGATTCGCGGGCAGATACGCAGTATTTT.

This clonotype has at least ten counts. The CDR3 loop is CASTQPGGRQPQHF. The CDR3 DNA sequence: TGTGCCTCCACCCAGCCAGGGGGTCGTCAGCCCCAGCATTTT. The chain combines TRBV6-1 with TRBJ1-5; 7 nucleotides match TRBD1. Trimming cost V 11 bases and J 6 bases; bases outside gene matches: 13. Germline-derived CDR1 and CDR2 are MNHNS and SASEGT. CDR3 length equals 14 residues.

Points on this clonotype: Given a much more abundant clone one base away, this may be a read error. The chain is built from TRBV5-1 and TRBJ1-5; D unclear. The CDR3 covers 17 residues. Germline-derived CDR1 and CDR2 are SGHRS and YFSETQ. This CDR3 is CTSSLSRLTHGNQPQHF. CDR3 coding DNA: TGTACCAGCAGCTTATCAAGACTCACCCATGGCAATCAGCCCCAGCATTTT.

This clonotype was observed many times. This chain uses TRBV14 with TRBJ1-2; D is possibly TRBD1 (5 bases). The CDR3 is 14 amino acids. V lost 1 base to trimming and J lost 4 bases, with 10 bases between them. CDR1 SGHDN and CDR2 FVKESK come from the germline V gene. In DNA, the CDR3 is TGTGCCAGCAGCCAAGGGCGGGGGAGCTATGGCTACACCTTC. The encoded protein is CASSQGRGSYGYTF.

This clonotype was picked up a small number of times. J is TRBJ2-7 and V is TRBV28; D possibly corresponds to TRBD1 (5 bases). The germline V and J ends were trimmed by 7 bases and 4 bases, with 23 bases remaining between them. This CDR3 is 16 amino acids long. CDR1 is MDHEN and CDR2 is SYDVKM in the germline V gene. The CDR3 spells CASNPPSGQGEYEQYF. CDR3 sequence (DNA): TGTGCCAGCAATCCACCCTCCGGGCAGGGCGAGTACGAGCAGTACTTC.

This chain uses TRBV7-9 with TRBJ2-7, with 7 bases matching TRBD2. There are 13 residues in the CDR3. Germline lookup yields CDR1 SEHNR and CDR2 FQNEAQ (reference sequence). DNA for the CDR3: TGTGCTAGAGCGCACCGGGAGGAGTACGAGCAGTACTTC. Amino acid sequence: CARAHREEYEQYF. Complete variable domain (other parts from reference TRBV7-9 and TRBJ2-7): DTGVSQNPRHKITKRGQNVTFRCDPISEHNRLYWYRQTLGQGPEFLTYFQNEAQLEKSRLLSDRFSAERPKGSFSTLEIQRTEQGDSAMYLCARAHREEYEQYFGPGTRLTVT.

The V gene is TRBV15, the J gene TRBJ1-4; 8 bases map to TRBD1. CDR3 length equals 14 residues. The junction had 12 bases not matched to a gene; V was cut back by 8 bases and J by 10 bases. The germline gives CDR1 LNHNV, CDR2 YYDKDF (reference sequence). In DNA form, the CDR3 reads TGTGCCACCGCCCCCGACAGGGGCAGGCGAAAACTGTTTTTT. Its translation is CATAPDRGRRKLFF.

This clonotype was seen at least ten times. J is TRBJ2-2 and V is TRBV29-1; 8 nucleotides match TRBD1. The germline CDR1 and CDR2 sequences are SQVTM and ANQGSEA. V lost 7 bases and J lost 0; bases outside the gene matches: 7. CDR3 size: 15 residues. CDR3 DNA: TGCAGCGGGGGAAGGGACAGGACGAACACCGGGGAGCTGTTTTTT. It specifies CSGGRDRTNTGELFF.

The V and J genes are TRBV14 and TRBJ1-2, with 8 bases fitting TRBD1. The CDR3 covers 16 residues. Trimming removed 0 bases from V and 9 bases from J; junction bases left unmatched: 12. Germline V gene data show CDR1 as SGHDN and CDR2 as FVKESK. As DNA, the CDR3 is TGTGCCAGCAGCCAAGAGAGGATACAGGGGGATAACAGCTACACCTTC. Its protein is CASSQERIQGDNSYTF. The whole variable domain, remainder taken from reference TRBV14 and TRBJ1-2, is EAGVTQFPSHSVIEKGQTVTLRCDPISGHDNLYWYRRVMGKEIKFLLHFVKESKQDESGMPNNRFLAERTGGTYSTLKVQPAELEDSGVYFCASSQERIQGDNSYTFGSGTRLTVV.

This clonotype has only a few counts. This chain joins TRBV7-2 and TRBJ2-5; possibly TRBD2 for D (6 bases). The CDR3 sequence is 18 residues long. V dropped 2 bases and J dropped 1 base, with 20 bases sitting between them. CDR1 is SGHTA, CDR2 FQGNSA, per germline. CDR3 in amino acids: CASSLLQSGRLSQETQYF. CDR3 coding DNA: TGTGCCAGCAGCTTACTACAGTCTGGGAGGCTTAGCCAAGAGACCCAGTACTTC. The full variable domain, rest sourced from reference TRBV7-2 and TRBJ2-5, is GAGVSQSPSNKVTEKGKDVELRCDPISGHTALYWYRQSLGQGLEFLIYFQGNSAPDKSGLPSDRFSAERTGGSVSTLTIQRTQQEDSAVYLCASSLLQSGRLSQETQYFGPGTRLLVL.